This T cell receptor (beta chain) was sequenced during a study of breast tumors, draining lymph nodes, adjacent tissues. The CDR3 loop spans 12 amino acids. CDR1 and CDR2 from the germline V gene are DFQATT and SNEGSKA (reference sequence). V was clipped by 0 bases and J by 10 bases, with 10 bases between them. In this sample, this clonotype turned up many times. TCRdb re-derived calls from the multiplex PCR reads in MiXCR, one entry per CDR3 protein. Found here are fewer than 85,000 distinct CDR3 sequences, roughly 20% of them singletons; the top ten hold about 2.5%. Breast cancer patients provided tissue from their axillary draining lymph nodes.

Sequencing was done on a sample of axillary lymph node tissue. This TCR came from a female donor with breast cancer. Some clones in this sample may be carry-over from other donors' samples. The V gene is TRBV20-1, the J gene TRBJ2-1; D perhaps matches TRBD2 (6 bases). The CDR3 region is CSARDPLAEQFF. The CDR3 DNA sequence: TGCAGTGCTAGAGATCCTCTAGCGGAGCAGTTCTTC.